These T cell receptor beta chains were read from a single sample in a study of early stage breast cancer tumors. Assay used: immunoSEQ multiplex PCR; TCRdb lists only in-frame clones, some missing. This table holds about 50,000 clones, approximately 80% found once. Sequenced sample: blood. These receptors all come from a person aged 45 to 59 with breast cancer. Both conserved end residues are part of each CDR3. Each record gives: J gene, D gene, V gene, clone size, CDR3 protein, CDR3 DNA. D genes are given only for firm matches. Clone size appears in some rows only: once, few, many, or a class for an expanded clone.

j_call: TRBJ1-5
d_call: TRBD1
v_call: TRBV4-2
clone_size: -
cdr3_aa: CASSQRQGGNQPQHF
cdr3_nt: TGTGCCAGCAGCCAGAGACAGGGTGGCAATCAGCCCCAGCATTTT

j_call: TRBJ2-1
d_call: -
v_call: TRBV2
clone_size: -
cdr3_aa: CASSVGNEQFF
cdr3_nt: TGTGCCAGCAGTGTCGGCAATGAGCAGTTCTTC

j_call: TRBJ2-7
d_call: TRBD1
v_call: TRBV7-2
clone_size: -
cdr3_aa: CASSLRGTGGGPEQYF
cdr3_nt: TGTGCCAGCAGCTTACGGGGGACAGGTGGTGGTCCCGAGCAGTACTTC

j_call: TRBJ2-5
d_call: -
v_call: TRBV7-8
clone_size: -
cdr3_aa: CASSLVPREARAETQYF
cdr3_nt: TGTGCCAGCAGCTTAGTGCCCCGAGAGGCAAGAGCCGAGACCCAGTACTTC

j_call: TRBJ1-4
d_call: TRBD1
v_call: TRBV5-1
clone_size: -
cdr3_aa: CASSPLGQGANEKLFF
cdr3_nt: TGCGCCAGCAGCCCCCTCGGACAGGGGGCGAATGAAAAACTGTTTTTT

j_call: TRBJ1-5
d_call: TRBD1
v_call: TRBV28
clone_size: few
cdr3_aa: CASSLRGQGLVNQPQHF
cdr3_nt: TGTGCCAGCAGTTTAAGGGGGCAGGGTTTAGTAAATCAGCCCCAGCATTTT

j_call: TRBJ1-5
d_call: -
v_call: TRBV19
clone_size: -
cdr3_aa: CASSANRDNNQPQHF
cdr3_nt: TGTGCCAGTAGTGCCAACCGGGACAACAATCAGCCCCAGCATTTT

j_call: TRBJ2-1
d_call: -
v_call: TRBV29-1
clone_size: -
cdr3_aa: CSVGGRSYNEQFF
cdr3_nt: TGCAGCGTTGGCGGGCGATCCTACAATGAGCAGTTCTTC

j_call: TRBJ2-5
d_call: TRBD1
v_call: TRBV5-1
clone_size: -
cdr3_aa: CASSSDRGYETQYF
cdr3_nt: TGCGCCAGCAGCTCGGACAGGGGTTACGAGACCCAGTACTTC

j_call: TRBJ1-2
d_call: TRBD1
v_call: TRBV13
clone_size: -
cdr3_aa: CASSLPTGAGGYTF
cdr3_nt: TGTGCCAGCAGCTTGCCGACAGGGGCCGGTGGCTACACCTTC

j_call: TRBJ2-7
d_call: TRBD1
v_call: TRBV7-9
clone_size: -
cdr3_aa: CASSILTGSYEQYF
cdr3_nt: TGTGCCAGCAGCATCCTGACAGGGTCCTACGAGCAGTACTTC

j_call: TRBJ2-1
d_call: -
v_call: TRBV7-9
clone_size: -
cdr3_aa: CASSLAGAINEQFF
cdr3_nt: TGTGCCAGCAGCTTAGCAGGAGCTATAAATGAGCAGTTCTTC

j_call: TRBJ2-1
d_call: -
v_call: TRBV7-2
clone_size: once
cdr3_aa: CASILAGTYNEQFF
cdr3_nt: TGTGCCAGCATCCTGGCGGGGACCTACAATGAGCAGTTCTTC

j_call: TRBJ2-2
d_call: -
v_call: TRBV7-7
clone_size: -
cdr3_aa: CASSPTPGQASTGELFF
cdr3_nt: TGTGCTAGCAGCCCTACACCGGGACAAGCTAGTACCGGGGAGCTGTTTTTT

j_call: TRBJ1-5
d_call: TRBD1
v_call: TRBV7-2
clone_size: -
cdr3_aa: CASSSRTGYQPQHF
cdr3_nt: TGTGCCAGCAGCTCGCGGACAGGGTATCAGCCCCAGCATTTT

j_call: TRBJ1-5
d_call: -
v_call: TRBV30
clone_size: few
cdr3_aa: CAWSGQVDQPQHF
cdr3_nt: TGTGCCTGGAGTGGACAGGTGGATCAGCCCCAGCATTTT

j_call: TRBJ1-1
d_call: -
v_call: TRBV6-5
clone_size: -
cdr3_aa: CASSYGMNTEAFF
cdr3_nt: TGTGCCAGCAGTTACGGTATGAACACTGAAGCTTTCTTT

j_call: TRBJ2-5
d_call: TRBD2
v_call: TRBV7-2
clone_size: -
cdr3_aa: CASSLGGGRETQYF
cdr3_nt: TGTGCCAGCAGCTTAGGGGGCGGGAGGGAGACCCAGTACTTC

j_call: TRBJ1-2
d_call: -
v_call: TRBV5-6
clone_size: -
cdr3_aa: CASSEKTGNYGYTF
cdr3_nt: TGTGCCAGCAGCGAGAAAACCGGGAACTATGGCTACACCTTC

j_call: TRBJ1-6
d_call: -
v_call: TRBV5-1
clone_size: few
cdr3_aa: CASTPRGQGNSPLHF
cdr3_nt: TGCGCCAGCACCCCGCGAGGGCAGGGGAATTCACCCCTCCACTTT

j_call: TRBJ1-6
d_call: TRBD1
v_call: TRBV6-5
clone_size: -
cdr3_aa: CASSYSPGQGGSPLHF
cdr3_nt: TGTGCCAGCAGTTACTCGCCGGGACAGGGTGGTTCACCCCTCCACTTT

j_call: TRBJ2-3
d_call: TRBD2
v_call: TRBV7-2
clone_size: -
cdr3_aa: CASSLWAGGPTDTQYF
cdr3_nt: TGTGCCAGCAGCTTATGGGCGGGGGGGCCAACAGATACGCAGTATTTT

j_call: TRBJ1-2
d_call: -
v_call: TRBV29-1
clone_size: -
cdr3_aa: CSASSNYGYTF
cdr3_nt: TGCAGCGCCTCGTCTAACTATGGCTACACCTTC

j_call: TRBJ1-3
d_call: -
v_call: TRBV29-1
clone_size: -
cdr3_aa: CSVEDRRRGLSGNTIYF
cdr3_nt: TGCAGCGTTGAAGATAGAAGGCGGGGACTCTCTGGAAACACCATATATTTT

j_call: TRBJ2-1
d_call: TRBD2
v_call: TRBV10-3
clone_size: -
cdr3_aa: CAISVGRGEGPNEQFF
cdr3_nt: TGTGCCATCAGTGTTGGGCGCGGGGAGGGACCGAATGAGCAGTTCTTC

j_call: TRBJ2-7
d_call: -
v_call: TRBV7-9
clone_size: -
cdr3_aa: CASSLEGSSYEQYF
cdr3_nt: TGTGCCAGCAGCTTAGAAGGTAGCTCCTACGAGCAGTACTTC

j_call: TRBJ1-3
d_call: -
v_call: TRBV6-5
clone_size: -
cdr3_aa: CASSYTRAGNTIYF
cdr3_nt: TGTGCCAGCAGTTACACCAGGGCTGGAAACACCATATATTTT

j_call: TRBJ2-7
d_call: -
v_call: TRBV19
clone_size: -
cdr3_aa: CASSIGKGQTISYEQYF
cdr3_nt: TGTGCCAGTAGTATCGGCAAAGGACAGACCATCTCCTACGAGCAGTACTTC

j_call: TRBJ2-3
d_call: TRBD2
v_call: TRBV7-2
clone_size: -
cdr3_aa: CASSLAALAVGTDTQYF
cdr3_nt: TGTGCCAGCAGCTTAGCGGCTCTAGCGGTGGGTACGGATACGCAGTATTTT

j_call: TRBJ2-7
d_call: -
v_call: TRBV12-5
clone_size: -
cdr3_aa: CASGPGVSYEQYF
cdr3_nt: TGTGCTAGTGGTCCGGGAGTAAGCTACGAGCAGTACTTC

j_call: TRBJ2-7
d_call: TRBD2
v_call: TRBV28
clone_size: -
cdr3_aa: CASIASGTFYEQYF
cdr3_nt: TGTGCCAGCATTGCTAGCGGTACATTCTACGAGCAGTACTTC

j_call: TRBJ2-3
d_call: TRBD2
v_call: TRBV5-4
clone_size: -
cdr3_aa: CASSLLSGAGALNTQYF
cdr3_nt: TGTGCCAGCAGCTTGTTAAGTGGAGCGGGGGCCCTGAATACGCAGTATTTT

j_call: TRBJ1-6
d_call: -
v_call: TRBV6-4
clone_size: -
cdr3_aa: CASSPTGYNSPLHF
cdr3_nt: TGTGCCAGCAGCCCCACAGGGTATAATTCACCCCTCCACTTT

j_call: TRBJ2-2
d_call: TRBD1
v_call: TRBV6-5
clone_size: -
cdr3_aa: CASSYSDRTDTGELFF
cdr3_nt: TGTGCCAGCAGTTACTCGGACAGGACCGACACCGGGGAGCTGTTTTTT

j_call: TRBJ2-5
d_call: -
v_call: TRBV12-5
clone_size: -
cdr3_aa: CASGLPPWGETQYF
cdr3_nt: TGTGCTAGTGGTTTGCCACCCTGGGGGGAGACCCAGTACTTC

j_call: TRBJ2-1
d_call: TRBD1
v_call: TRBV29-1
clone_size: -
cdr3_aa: CSVDTGGNEQFF
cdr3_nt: TGCAGCGTGGATACAGGGGGCAATGAGCAGTTCTTC

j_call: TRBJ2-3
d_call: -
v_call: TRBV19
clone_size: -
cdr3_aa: CASSIGVAARDTQYF
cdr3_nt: TGTGCCAGTAGTATAGGAGTAGCGGCCCGGGATACGCAGTATTTT

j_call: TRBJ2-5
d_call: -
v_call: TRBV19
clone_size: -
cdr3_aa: CASRRGTQETQYF
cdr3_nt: TGTGCCAGTAGGCGCGGGACACAAGAGACCCAGTACTTC